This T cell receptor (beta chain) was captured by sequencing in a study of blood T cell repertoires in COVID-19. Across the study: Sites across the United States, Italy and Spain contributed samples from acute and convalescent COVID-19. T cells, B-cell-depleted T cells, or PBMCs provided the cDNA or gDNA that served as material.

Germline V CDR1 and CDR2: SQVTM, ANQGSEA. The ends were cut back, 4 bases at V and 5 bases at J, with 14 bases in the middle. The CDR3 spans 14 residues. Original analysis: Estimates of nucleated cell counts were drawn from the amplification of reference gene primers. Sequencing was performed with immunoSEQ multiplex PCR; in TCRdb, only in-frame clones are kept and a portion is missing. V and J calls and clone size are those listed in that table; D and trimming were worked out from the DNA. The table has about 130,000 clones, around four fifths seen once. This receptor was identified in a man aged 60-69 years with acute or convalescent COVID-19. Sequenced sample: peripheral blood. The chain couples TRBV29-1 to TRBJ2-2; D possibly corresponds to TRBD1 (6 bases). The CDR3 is CSVALLQGTGELFF. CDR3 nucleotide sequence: TGCAGCGTTGCCCTCCTACAGGGAACCGGGGAGCTGTTTTTT.